Listed below are T cell receptor beta chains from one sample, sequenced in a study of Ad26.COV2.S vaccination and SARS-CoV-2 variants. Repertoires were generated with immunoSEQ multiplex PCR, while TCRdb's copy carries only in-frame clones and drops some. Among 85,000 to 120,000 clones listed, roughly 80% were seen once. Sample: peripheral blood, taken after recovery from COVID-19. These receptors were obtained from a human donor who had recovered from COVID-19. Both conserved end residues are part of each CDR3. Each record gives: V gene, CDR3 length, clone size, J gene, D gene, CDR3 protein, CDR3 DNA. The D gene is left open where the match is weak. Part of the rows lack a size; the others show once, few, many or a class for expanded clones.

>TRBV27|13|.|TRBJ2-5|TRBD2
CASATTSVGTQYF
TGTGCCAGCGCCACCACTAGCGTGGGGACCCAGTACTTC
>TRBV12-3/TRBV12-4|12|.|TRBJ2-2|TRBD1
CASSRQGGELFF
TGTGCCAGCAGTCGACAGGGAGGGGAGCTGTTTTTT
>TRBV11-2|17|.|TRBJ2-5|TRBD2
CASSPGLAGVAIETQYF
TGTGCCAGCAGCCCGGGACTAGCGGGGGTTGCAATTGAGACCCAGTACTTC
>TRBV7-3|16|.|TRBJ2-1|TRBD2
CASSPRKTSVYNEQFF
TGTGCCAGCAGCCCGCGCAAGACTAGCGTCTACAATGAGCAGTTCTTC
>TRBV5-1|15|.|TRBJ2-5|.
CASLESTGAEQTQYF
TGCGCCAGCCTAGAATCGACAGGTGCGGAGCAGACCCAGTACTTC
>TRBV5-1|13|once|TRBJ2-7|.
CASSLGDRYEQYF
TGCGCCAGCAGCTTGGGGGACCGTTACGAGCAGTACTTC
>TRBV7-2|13|once|TRBJ1-6|.
CASGLESSSPLHF
TGTGCCAGCGGCCTGGAGAGCAGTTCACCCCTCCACTTT
>TRBV30|13|.|TRBJ1-1|.
CACQGRTNTEAFF
TGTGCCTGCCAGGGACGGACGAACACTGAAGCTTTCTTT
>TRBV5-1|13|.|TRBJ2-2|.
CASSLDITGELFF
TGCGCCAGCAGCTTGGACATCACCGGGGAGCTGTTTTTT
>TRBV6-5|15|.|TRBJ1-5|TRBD1
CASGRSGTANQPQHF
TGTGCCAGCGGGAGATCCGGGACAGCAAATCAGCCCCAGCATTTT
>TRBV7-2|14|.|TRBJ1-5|.
CASSLGLINQPQHF
TGTGCCAGCAGCTTAGGACTGATCAATCAGCCCCAGCATTTT
>TRBV3-1/TRBV3-2|16|.|TRBJ2-3|.
CASSQVSGDSTDTQYF
TGTGCCAGCAGCCAAGTTTCCGGGGACAGCACAGATACGCAGTATTTT
>TRBV7-6|12|.|TRBJ2-2|.
CASRGMSGELFF
TGTGCCAGCAGGGGGATGTCCGGGGAGCTGTTTTTT
>TRBV10-3|13|once|TRBJ2-7|TRBD1
CATGQGTFYEQYF
TGTGCCACAGGACAGGGGACTTTCTACGAGCAGTACTTC
>TRBV28|13|.|TRBJ2-7|TRBD1
CASTRQGAYEQYF
TGTGCCAGCACACGACAGGGGGCCTACGAGCAGTACTTC
>TRBV3-1/TRBV3-2|15|.|TRBJ2-7|.
CASSQGDRRGLEQYF
TGTGCCAGCAGCCAAGGGGACCGGAGGGGTCTCGAGCAGTACTTC
>TRBV18|13|.|TRBJ2-5|.
CASYRTVGETQYF
TGTGCCAGCTACCGGACAGTTGGAGAGACCCAGTACTTC
>TRBV30|12|.|TRBJ1-2|.
CAWTWGGYGYTF
TGTGCCTGGACTTGGGGGGGCTATGGCTACACCTTC
>TRBV11-2|13|.|TRBJ1-6|TRBD1
CASTREGAGSLHF
TGTGCCAGCACCCGAGAGGGGGCAGGGTCCCTCCACTTT